This T cell receptor beta chain was found in a study of cytomegalovirus exposure and HLA in healthy donors. With respect to this clone: Its specificity is not known.

CDR3 length: 17 amino acids. Germline assignment: CDR1 SGDLS and CDR2 YYNGEE. Trimming stripped 0 bases from V and 4 bases from J, with 18 bases between. Whole-study findings and limits: The productive fraction for most TCR beta V segments was about 87% or about 30% in an earlier analysis. Researchers reportedly found TCR beta sequences accurately predicted most subjects' HLA-A and HLA-B alleles.

PCR used 60 Vbeta primers and 13 Jbeta primers. The protocol was immunoSEQ multiplex PCR, while the TCRdb copy is restricted to in-frame clones and leaves out a portion. Altogether approximately 110,000 clones are present, around three quarters being singletons, with the ten largest covering around 5.1%. The TCR comes from a female donor in good health and CMV-seropositive. Sample: PBMCs. The chain is built from TRBV9 and TRBJ2-3; tentatively, D is TRBD2 (6 bases). The CDR3 DNA follows: TGTGCCAGCAGCGTAGAGTTAGGCGGGACGGGGTCAGATACGCAGTATTTT. Protein: CASSVELGGTGSDTQYF.